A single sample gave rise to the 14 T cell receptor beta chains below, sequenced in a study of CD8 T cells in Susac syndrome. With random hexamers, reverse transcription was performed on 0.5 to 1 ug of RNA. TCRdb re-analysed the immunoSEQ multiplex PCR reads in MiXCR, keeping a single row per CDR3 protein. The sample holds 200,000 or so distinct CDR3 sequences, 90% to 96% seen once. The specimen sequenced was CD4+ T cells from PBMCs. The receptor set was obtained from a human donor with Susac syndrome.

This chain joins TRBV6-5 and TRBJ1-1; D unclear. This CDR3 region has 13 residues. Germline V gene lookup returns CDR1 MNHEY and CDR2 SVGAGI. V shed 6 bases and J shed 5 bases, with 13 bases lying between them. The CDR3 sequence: CASSYTVGTEAFF. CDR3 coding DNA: TGTGCCAGCAGCTACACTGTAGGAACTGAAGCTTTCTTT.

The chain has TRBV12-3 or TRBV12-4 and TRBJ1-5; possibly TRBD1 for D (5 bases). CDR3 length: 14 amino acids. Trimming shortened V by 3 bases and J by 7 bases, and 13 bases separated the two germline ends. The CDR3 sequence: CASSFKRGEQPQHF. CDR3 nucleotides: TGTGCCAGCAGTTTTAAGAGAGGGGAACAGCCCCAGCATTTT.

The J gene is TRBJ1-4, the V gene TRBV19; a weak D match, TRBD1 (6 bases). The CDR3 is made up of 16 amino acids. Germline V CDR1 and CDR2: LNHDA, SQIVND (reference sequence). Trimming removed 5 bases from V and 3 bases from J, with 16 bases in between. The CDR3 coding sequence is TGTGCCAGTAGTCGGAAGGGGGGTATAGCTAATGAAAAACTGTTTTTT. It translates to CASSRKGGIANEKLFF.

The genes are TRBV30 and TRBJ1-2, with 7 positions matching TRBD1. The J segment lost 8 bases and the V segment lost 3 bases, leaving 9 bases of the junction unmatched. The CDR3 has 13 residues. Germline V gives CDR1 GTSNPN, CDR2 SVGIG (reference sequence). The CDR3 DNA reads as TGTGCCTGGAGGGACTCAGGGGGTCGGGGCTACACCTTC. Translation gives CAWRDSGGRGYTF.

The CDR3 is CASSTRQGNTGELFF. Here the CDR3 DNA reads TGTGCCAGCAGCACCCGACAGGGGAACACCGGGGAGCTGTTTTTT. The chain carries TRBV5-4 and TRBJ2-2; TRBD1 aligns across 7 bases. J gave up 1 base and V 4 bases, and 4 bases lay outside the gene matches. The CDR3 is 15 residues long. Germline V lookup: CDR1 SGHNT, CDR2 YYREEE (reference sequence).

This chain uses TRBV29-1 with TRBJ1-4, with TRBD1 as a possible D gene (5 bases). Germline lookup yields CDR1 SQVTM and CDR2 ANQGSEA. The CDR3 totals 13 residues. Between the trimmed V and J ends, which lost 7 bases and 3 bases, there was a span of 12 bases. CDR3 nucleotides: TGCAGCGCCGGACGGGGACCTAATGAAAAACTGTTTTTT. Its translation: CSAGRGPNEKLFF.

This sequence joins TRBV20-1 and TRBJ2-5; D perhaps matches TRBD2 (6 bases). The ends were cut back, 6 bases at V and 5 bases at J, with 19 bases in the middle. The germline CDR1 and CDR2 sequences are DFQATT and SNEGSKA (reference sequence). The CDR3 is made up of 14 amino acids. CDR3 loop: CSAGRSPSGETQYF. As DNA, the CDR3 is TGCAGTGCCGGACGAAGTCCAAGCGGGGAGACCCAGTACTTC.

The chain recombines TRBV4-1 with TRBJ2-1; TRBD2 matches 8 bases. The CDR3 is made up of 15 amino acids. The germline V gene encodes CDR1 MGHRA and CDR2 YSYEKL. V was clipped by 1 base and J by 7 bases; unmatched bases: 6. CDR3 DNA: TGCGCCAGCAGCCAAGTGAGCGGGGGTCGGAATGAGCAGTTCTTC. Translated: CASSQVSGGRNEQFF.

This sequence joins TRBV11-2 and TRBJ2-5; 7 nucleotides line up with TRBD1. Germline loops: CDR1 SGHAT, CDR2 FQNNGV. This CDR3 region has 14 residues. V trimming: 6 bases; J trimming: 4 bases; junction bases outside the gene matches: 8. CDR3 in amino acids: CASRQGSAGETQYF. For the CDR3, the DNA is TGTGCCAGCAGACAGGGGTCAGCAGGAGAGACCCAGTACTTC. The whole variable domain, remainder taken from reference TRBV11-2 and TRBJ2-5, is EAGVAQSPRYKIIEKRQSVAFWCNPISGHATLYWYQQILGQGPKLLIQFQNNGVVDDSQLPKDRFSAERLKGVDSTLKIQPAKLEDSAVYLCASRQGSAGETQYFGPGTRLLVL.

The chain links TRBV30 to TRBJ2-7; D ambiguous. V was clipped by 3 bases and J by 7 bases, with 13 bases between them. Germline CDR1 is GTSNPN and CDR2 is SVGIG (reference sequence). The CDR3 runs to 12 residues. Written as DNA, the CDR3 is TGTGCCTGGAGCTGGGATAGTCTTGAGCAGTACTTC. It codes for CAWSWDSLEQYF.

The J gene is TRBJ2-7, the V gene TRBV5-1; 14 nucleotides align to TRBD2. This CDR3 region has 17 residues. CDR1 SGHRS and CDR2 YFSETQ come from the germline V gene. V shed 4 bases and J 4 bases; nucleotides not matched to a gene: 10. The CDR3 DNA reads TGCGCCAGCAGCCTTGGACTAGCGGGGGGTCCGCCTTACGAGCAGTACTTC. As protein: CASSLGLAGGPPYEQYF.

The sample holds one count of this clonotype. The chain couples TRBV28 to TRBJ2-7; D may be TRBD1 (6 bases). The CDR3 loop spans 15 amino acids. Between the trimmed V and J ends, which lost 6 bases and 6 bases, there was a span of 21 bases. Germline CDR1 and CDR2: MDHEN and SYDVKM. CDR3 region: CASSPLMGALSEQYF. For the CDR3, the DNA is TGTGCCAGCAGCCCGTTAATGGGGGCCCTCAGCGAGCAGTACTTC.

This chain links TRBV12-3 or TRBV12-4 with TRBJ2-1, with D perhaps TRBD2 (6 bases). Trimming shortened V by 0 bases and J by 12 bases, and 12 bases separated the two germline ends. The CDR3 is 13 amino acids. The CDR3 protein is CASSLARRGSQFF. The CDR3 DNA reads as TGTGCCAGCAGTTTAGCCAGGCGGGGTTCGCAGTTCTTC.

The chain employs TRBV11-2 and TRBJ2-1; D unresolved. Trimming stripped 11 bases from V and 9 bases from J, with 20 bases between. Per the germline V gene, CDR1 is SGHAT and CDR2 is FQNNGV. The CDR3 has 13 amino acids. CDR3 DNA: TGTGCCTCCTCAAACCCGTCGGTTAGTGAGCAGTTCTTC. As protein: CASSNPSVSEQFF.